Given below is one TCR beta chain in context. The antigen it recognizes is unknown. The sample holds no much larger clone one base away, and base qualities are not on file. The data derive from a study of cytotoxic CD8 clonotypes in ibrutinib-treated CLL (dated by TCRdb to about 2021). For the wider study: The cohort had about a dozen relapsed/refractory and 15 treatment-naive patients; approximately 17 were IGHV unmutated. On average, each sample had roughly 250,000 productive templates and 94,082 productive rearrangements. Patients were still on ibrutinib when every remission and progressive disease sample was collected. Response samples were obtained after a median of around 11 months of treatment, with a range of about 6 to 36 months. Longitudinal samples were available for about 30% of the roughly 90 trial participants. Cryopreserved peripheral blood mononuclear cells were obtained prior to treatment, at the time of response, and at either disease progression or sustained remission. Partial responses were observed in about 24 patients and complete responses in 2; after a median follow-up of roughly 62 months, remission was maintained in approximately 14 patients and progression was observed in approximately twelve. General study outcomes and caveats: Sampling times were not matched between patients in sustained remission and patients whose disease was progressing, and lymph node repertoires were not examined. Public clonotypes were rare and either shrank or stayed stable during treatment, and the rise in clonality at ibrutinib response reflected expansion of private clonotypes. At ibrutinib response clonality went up, during sustained remission it held steady, and at progression it dropped back toward baseline. Baseline clonality was found to be higher than that of age-matched healthy donors and was strongly correlated with circulating CD8+ T-cell counts.

On a MiSeq, deep resolution sequencing aimed for a depth between 1 in 1 million and 1 in 200,000 T cells, with each clonotype covered about 9.2x on average. TCR beta libraries were generated with the immunoSEQ hsTCRB Kit. The original methods were these. The data were analyzed with ImmunoSEQ Analyzer and ImmunoSEQ Data Assistant, and V, D and J gene assignments followed IMGT definitions. Clonality, which ranges from 0 to 1, was calculated by subtracting the normalized Shannon entropy of productive rearrangement frequencies from one. Only overrepresented clonotypes making up at least 0.05% of the repertoire of each patient were included in the public clonotype analysis. Approximately 12 age-matched healthy donor repertoires from immuneACCESS were used as controls for clonality. The immuneACCESS repertoire file appears here via TCRdb, limited to in-frame rearrangements. These files lack a portion of the clones; in checked studies, under half of the deficit traces to unresolved V genes, and the cause of the others is not known. From that table come the V and J calls and clone size; the DNA was used to work out D and trimming. Recorded for this sample are 35,000 to 40,000 clones; roughly two thirds of them occurred a single time. The top ten clonotypes cover 16% of the sample.

V lost 1 base and J lost 4 bases; the stretch between them is 14 bases long. CDR1 SGHNT and CDR2 YYREEE were looked up in the germline V gene (reference sequence). From cysteine to phenylalanine, the CDR3 is 15 amino acids long. Only the CDR3 region is kept as DNA, spanning 45 bases read in frame from base 1. The time point label corresponds to: progressive disease on ibrutinib. For TCR beta library preparation, roughly 2 micrograms of genomic DNA were extracted from the cryopreserved PBMCs. Longitudinal blood samples from CLL patients on ibrutinib monotherapy were analyzed using high-throughput TCR beta sequencing. The patients were enrolled in a single-center, open-label phase 2 trial of ibrutinib monotherapy.

The sequences come from PBMCs, collected at disease progression, from a patient treated with ibrutinib. The sequence came from a human donor with chronic lymphocytic leukemia. The V gene is TRBV5-4 and the J gene is TRBJ1-2; there is no confident call for the D gene. The CDR3 has the sequence CASSLRPSEFYGYTF. The DNA sequence reads TGTGCCAGCAGCTTGAGGCCATCTGAATTCTATGGCTACACCTTC.